The sequence of this TCR beta chain was determined in a study of beta chain features in type 1 diabetes. Findings and limits, study-wide: Type 1 diabetes patients had moderately but significantly shorter TCRB CDR3s in all four CD4+ subsets.

Expressed TCRB transcripts were sequenced, since all the RNA that had been isolated was reverse transcribed. Repertoires were generated with immunoSEQ multiplex PCR, while TCRdb's copy carries only in-frame clones and drops some. The sample has 150,000 to 190,000 clones, approximately 8.1% seen once. This CDR3 is 15 amino acids long. The ends lost 3 bases at V and 1 base at J; junction bases unmatched: 2. CDR1 SGHTA and CDR2 FQGNSA come from the germline V gene. This clone came up many times. What it recognizes is unknown. In the same sample, other DNA sequences code for this CDR3. The sequencing input was central memory CD4+ T cells from blood. The chain is built from TRBV7-2 and TRBJ2-1; 8 nucleotides agree with TRBD1. The origin of this receptor is a man younger than 35 in good health. CDR3: CASSLTGDSYNEQFF. CDR3 coding DNA: TGTGCCAGCAGCTTGACAGGGGATTCCTACAATGAGCAGTTCTTC.